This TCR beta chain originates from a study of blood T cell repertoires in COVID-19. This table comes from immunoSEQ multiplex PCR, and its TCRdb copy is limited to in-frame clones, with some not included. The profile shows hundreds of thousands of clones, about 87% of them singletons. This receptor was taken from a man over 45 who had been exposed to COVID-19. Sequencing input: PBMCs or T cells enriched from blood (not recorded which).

For the CDR3, the DNA is TGTGCCAGCAGACGTGACAGGGTGAACACCGGGGAGCTGTTTTTT. Translated, it gives CASRRDRVNTGELFF. The V call is TRBV28, the J call TRBJ2-2; TRBD1 matches 7 bases. This CDR3 is 15 amino acids long. V gave up 6 bases and J gave up 1 base; unmatched junction bases: 5. CDR1 MDHEN and CDR2 SYDVKM come from the germline V gene. Full variable domain (outside the CDR3, taken from reference TRBV28 and TRBJ2-2): DVKVTQSSRYLVKRTGEKVFLECVQDMDHENMFWYRQDPGLGLRLIYFSYDVKMKEKGDIPEGYSVSREKKERFSLILESASTNQTSMYLCASRRDRVNTGELFFGEGSRLTVL.